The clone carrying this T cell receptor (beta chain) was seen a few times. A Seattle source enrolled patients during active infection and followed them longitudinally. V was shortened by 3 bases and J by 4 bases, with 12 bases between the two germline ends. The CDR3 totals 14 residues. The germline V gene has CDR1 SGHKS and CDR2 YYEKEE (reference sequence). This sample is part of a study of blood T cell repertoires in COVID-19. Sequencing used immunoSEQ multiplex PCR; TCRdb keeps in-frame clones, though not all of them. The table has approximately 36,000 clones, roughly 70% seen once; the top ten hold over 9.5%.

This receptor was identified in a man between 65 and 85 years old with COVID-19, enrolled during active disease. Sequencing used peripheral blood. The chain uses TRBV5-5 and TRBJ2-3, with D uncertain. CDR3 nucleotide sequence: TGTGCCAGCAGCTCGGAGTGGGTGGCAGATACGCAGTATTTT. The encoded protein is CASSSEWVADTQYF.